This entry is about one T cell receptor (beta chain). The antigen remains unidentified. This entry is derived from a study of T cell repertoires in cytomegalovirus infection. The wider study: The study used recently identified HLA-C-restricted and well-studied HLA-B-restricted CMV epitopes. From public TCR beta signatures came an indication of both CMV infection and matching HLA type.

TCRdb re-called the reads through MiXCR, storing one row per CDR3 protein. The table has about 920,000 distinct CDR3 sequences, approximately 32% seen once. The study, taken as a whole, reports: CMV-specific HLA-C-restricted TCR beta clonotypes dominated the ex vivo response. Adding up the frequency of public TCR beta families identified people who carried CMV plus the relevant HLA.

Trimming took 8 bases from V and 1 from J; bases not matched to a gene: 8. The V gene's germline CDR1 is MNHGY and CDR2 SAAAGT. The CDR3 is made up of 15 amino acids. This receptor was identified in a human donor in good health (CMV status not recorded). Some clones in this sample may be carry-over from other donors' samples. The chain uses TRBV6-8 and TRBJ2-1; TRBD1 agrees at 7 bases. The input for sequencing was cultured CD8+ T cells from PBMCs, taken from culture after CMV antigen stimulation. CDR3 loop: CASQMDRWSYNEQFF. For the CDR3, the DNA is TGTGCCAGCCAAATGGACAGGTGGTCCTACAATGAGCAGTTCTTC.